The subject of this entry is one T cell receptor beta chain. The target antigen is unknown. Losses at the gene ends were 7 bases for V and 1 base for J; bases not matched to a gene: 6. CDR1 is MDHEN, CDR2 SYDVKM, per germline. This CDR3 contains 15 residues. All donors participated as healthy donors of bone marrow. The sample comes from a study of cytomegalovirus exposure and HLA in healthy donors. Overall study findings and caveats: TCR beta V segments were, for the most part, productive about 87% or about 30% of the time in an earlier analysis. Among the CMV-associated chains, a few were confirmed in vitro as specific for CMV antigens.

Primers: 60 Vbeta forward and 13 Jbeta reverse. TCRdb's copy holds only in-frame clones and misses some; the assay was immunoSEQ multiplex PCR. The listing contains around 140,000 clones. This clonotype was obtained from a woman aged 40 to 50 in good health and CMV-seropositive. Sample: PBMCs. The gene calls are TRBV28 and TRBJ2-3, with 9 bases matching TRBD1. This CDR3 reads CASTPDRGGTDTQYF. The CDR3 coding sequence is TGTGCCAGCACCCCGGACAGGGGAGGCACAGATACGCAGTATTTT.